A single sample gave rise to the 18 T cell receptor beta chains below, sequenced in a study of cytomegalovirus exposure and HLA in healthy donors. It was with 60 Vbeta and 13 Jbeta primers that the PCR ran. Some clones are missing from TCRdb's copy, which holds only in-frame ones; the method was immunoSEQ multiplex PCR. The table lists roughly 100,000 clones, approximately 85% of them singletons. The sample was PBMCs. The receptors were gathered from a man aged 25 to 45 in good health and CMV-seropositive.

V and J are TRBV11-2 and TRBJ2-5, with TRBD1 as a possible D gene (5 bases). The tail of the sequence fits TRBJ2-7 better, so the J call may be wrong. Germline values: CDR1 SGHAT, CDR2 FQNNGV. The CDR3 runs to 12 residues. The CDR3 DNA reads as TGTGCCAGCAGCTCGACAGTCAACGAGCAGTACTTC. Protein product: CASSSTVNEQYF.

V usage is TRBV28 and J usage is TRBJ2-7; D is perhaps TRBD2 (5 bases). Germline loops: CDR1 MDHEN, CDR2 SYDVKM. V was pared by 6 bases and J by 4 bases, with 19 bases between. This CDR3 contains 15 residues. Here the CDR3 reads CASRGSGYGRYEQYF. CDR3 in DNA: TGTGCCAGCAGGGGTTCGGGATATGGGCGGTACGAGCAGTACTTC.

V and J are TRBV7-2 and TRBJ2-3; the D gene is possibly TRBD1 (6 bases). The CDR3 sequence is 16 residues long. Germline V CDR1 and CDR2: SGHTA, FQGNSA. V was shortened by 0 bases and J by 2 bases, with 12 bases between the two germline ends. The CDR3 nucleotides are TGTGCCAGCAGCTTAGCCCCCAGGGGAATCACAGATACGCAGTATTTT. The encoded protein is CASSLAPRGITDTQYF. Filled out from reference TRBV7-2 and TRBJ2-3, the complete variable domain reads GAGVSQSPSNKVTEKGKDVELRCDPISGHTALYWYRQSLGQGLEFLIYFQGNSAPDKSGLPSDRFSAERTGGSVSTLTIQRTQQEDSAVYLCASSLAPRGITDTQYFGPGTRLTVL.

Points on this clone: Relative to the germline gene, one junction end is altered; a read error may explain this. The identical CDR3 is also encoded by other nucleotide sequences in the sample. CDR3 sequence (DNA): TGCGCCAGCAGTTACTCGATGTCGAGCGGGAGTTACGAGCAGTACTTC. Protein: CASSYSMSSGSYEQYF. The chain links TRBV6-5 to TRBJ2-7, with 8 bases identical to TRBD2. There are 16 residues in the CDR3. The germline V gene has CDR1 MNHEY and CDR2 SVGAGI.

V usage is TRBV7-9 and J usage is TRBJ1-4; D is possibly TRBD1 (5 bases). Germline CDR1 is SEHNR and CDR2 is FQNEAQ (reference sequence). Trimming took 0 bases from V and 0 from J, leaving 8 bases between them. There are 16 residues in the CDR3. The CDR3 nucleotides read TGTGCCAGCAGCTTAGCAGGGGAAGCAACTAATGAAAAACTGTTTTTT. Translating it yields CASSLAGEATNEKLFF.

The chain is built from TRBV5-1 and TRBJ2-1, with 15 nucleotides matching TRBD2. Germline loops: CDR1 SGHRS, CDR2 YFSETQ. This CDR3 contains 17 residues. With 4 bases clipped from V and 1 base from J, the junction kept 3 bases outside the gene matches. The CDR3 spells CASSHGTSGGSYNEQFF. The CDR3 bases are TGCGCCAGCAGCCACGGGACTAGCGGGGGGTCCTACAATGAGCAGTTCTTC. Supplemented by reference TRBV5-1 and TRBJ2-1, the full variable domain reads KAGVTQTPRYLIKTRGQQVTLSCSPISGHRSVSWYQQTPGQGLQFLFEYFSETQRNKGNFPGRFSGRQFSNSRSEMNVSTLELGDSALYLCASSHGTSGGSYNEQFFGPGTRLTVL.

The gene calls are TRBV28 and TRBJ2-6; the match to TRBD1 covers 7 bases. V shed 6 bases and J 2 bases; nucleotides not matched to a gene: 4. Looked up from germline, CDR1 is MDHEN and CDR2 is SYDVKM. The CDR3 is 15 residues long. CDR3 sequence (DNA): TGTGCCAGCAGGGAGACAGGGACTGGGGCCAACGTCCTGACTTTC. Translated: CASRETGTGANVLTF.

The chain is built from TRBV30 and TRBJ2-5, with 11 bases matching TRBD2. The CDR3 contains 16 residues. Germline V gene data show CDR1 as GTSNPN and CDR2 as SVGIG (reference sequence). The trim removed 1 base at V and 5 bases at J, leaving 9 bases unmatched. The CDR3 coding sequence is TGTGCCTGGAGTGAAGGACTAGCGGGCCCCCGGGAGACCCAGTACTTC. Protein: CAWSEGLAGPRETQYF.

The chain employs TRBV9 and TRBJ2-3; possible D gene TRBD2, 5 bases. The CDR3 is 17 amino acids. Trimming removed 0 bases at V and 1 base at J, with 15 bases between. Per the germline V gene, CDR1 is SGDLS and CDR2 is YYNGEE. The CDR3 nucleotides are TGTGCCAGCAGCGTAGGCCTCTCGCGGGTGGGCACAGATACGCAGTATTTT. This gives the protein CASSVGLSRVGTDTQYF.

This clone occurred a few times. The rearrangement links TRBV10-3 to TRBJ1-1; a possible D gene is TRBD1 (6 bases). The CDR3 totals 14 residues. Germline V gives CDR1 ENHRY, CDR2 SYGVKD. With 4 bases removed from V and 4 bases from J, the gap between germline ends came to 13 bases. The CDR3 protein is CAISGDTGLTEAFF. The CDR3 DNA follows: TGTGCCATCAGTGGGGACACAGGGCTCACTGAAGCTTTCTTT.

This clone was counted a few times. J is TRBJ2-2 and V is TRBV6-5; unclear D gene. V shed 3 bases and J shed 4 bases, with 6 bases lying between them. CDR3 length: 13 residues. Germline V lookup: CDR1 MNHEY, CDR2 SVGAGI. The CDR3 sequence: CASSYSVTGELFF. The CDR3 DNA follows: TGTGCCAGCAGTTATTCCGTCACCGGGGAGCTGTTTTTT.

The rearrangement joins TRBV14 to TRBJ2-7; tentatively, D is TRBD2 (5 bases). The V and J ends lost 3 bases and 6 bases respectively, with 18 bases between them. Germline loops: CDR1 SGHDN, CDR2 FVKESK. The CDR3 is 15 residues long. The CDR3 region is CASSHSDLRGREQYF. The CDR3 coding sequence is TGTGCCAGCAGCCATTCGGATCTACGAGGGCGCGAGCAGTACTTC.

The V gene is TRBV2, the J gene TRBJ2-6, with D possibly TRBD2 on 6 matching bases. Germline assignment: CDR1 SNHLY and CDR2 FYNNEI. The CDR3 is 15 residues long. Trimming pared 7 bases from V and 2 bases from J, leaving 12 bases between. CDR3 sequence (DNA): TGTGCCAGCACCGATGGGAGGCCTGGGGCCAACGTCCTGACTTTC. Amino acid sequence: CASTDGRPGANVLTF.

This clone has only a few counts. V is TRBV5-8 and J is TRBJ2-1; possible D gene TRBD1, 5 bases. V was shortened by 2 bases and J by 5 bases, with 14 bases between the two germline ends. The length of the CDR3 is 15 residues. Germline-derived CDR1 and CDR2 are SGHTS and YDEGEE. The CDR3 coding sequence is TGTGCCAGCAGCTTAGGCAGGTGGGGCCACAATGAGCAGTTCTTC. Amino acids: CASSLGRWGHNEQFF.

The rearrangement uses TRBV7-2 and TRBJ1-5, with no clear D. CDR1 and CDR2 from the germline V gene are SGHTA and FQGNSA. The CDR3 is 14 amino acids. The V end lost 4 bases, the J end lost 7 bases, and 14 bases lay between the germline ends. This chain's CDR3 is CASSSGPLEQPQHF. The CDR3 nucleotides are TGTGCCAGCAGCTCCGGCCCTCTGGAGCAGCCCCAGCATTTT.

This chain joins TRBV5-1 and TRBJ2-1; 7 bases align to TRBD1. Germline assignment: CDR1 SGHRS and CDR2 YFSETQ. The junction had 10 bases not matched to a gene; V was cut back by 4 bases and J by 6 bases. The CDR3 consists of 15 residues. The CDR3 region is CASSLDRVAVNEQFF. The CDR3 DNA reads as TGCGCCAGCAGCCTAGACAGGGTGGCGGTCAATGAGCAGTTCTTC.

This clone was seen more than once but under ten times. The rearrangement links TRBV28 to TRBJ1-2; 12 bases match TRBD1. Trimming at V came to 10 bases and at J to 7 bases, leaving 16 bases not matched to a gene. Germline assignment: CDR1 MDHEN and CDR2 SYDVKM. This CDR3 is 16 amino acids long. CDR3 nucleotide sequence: TGTGCCACCGACAACTCCTTGGGACAGGGGGCTTTTGGCTACACCTTC. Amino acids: CATDNSLGQGAFGYTF.

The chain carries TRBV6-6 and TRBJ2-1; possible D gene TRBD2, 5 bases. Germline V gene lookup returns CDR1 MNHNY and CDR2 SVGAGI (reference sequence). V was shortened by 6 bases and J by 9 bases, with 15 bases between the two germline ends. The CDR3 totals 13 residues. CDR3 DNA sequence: TGTGCCAGCAGCCAGACAACGGGGTCTGAGCAGTTCTTC. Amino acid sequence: CASSQTTGSEQFF.